This TCR beta chain appears in the sequencing data of a study of blood T cell repertoires in COVID-19. As for the study in general: In each case, the material was cDNA or gDNA derived from T cells, B-cell-depleted T cells, or PBMCs.

Authors' methods: Scientists estimated how many nucleated cells there were by amplifying reference gene primers. Clones were sequenced by immunoSEQ multiplex PCR, and TCRdb holds only the in-frame ones, with some missing. V, J and clone size reflect that table, while D and trimming were determined from the DNA. This repertoire shows 100,000 to 150,000 clones, 87% found once; its top ten account for more than 25%. The CDR3 is 16 amino acids. The germline V and J ends were trimmed by 4 bases and 7 bases, with 21 bases remaining between them. Germline V gene sequence: CDR1 KGHDR, CDR2 SFDVKD. Sequenced: peripheral blood. This clonotype originated in a woman in her sixties or seventies with acute or convalescent COVID-19. This chain connects TRBV24-1 to TRBJ1-2; D may be TRBD1 (6 bases). The CDR3 nucleotides read TGTGCCACCAGTGAATCGCCGGGACAAGACTATACTGGCTACACCTTC. Its protein is CATSESPGQDYTGYTF.